A single count supports the clone carrying this TCR beta chain. The target antigen is unknown. Repertoires were generated with immunoSEQ multiplex PCR, while TCRdb's copy carries only in-frame clones and drops some. The sample records roughly 300,000 clones, 86% being singletons. The data derive from a study of Ad26.COV2.S vaccination and SARS-CoV-2 variants. On the study more broadly: The Ad26.COV2.S arm of the COV1001 trial was where the donor was placed. Intramuscular Ad26.COV2.S doses were given once or twice, 56 days apart.

This CDR3 comprises 14 residues. Germline V gene sequence: CDR1 LGHDT, CDR2 YNNKEL (reference sequence). The V end was cut by 6 bases, the J end by 13 bases, with 19 bases between. Documented treatment: approximately 18 received Ad26.COV2.S at low or high dose, single or two shots; several received placebo; per-sample allocation not given. The samples date from day 63 after the first vaccine or placebo injection. Study-wide results and caveats: It was reported that spike-specific CD8+ and CD4+ T cell responses were substantially broad after vaccination.

The sequence derives from a person between 18 and 65 years old who received the Ad26.COV2.S COVID-19 vaccine or a placebo. The chain uses TRBV3-1 (or the pseudogene TRBV3-2) and TRBJ1-6; D uncertain. Sequences were derived from peripheral blood, sampled in a trial of Ad26.COV2.S vaccine versus placebo. The CDR3 loop is CASSSAIGQVPLHF. The CDR3 nucleotides are TGTGCCAGCAGTTCGGCTATAGGTCAGGTTCCCCTCCACTTT.